This TCR beta chain was observed in a study of cytomegalovirus exposure and HLA in healthy donors. Overall study: Tens of millions of unique TCRs, all from HLA-typed donors, were included in an early release of the data.

Primers: 60 Vbeta forward and 13 Jbeta reverse. Per the authors' pipeline: As a later analysis found, there were 80 million or so unique TCR beta chains, of which 8.5 million to 13 million were shared. Profiled with immunoSEQ multiplex PCR; TCRdb holds only in-frame clones, not every one. V and J calls and clone size are given by that table; D and trimming were obtained from the DNA. The sample has around 120,000 clones, 77% seen once; the top ten hold about 5%. The receptor was derived from a man in his fifties in good health and CMV-seropositive. The sequencing input was PBMCs.

The chain's CDR3 is CASSISRGRGAFF. The DNA for the CDR3 is TGTGCCAGCAGCATTTCCAGGGGGCGCGGGGCTTTCTTT. The chain recombines TRBV7-3 with TRBJ1-1, with TRBD1 identical over 8 bases. V was pared by 5 bases and J by 11 bases, with 10 bases of the junction left unmatched. CDR1 and CDR2 (germline): SGHTA, FQGTGA. This CDR3 region has 13 residues. The whole variable domain, remainder taken from reference TRBV7-3 and TRBJ1-1, is GAGVSQTPSNKVTEKGKYVELRCDPISGHTALYWYRQSLGQGPEFLIYFQGTGAADDSGLPNDRFFAVRPEGSVSTLKIQRTERGDSAVYLCASSISRGRGAFFGQGTRLTVV.